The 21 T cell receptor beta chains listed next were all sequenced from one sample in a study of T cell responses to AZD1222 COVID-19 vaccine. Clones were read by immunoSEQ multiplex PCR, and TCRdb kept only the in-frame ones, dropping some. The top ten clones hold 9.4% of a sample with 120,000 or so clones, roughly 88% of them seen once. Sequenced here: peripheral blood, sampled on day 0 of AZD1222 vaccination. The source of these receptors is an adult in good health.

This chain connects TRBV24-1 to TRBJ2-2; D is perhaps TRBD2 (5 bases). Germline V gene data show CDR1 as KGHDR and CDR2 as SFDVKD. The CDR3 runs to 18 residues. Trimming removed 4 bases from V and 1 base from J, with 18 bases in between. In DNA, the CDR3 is TGTGCCACCAGTGACCCCGCCCTACGGGGAGTGAACACCGGGGAGCTGTTTTTT. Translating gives CATSDPALRGVNTGELFF.

CDR3 protein: CASSYRALETQYF. CDR3 nucleotide sequence: TGTGCCAGCAGCTACAGGGCATTGGAGACCCAGTACTTC. The chain combines TRBV9 with TRBJ2-5; the D gene is possibly TRBD1 (6 bases). CDR1 is SGDLS and CDR2 is YYNGEE in the germline V gene. The length of the CDR3 is 13 residues. Trimming removed 4 bases at V and 5 bases at J, with 12 bases between.

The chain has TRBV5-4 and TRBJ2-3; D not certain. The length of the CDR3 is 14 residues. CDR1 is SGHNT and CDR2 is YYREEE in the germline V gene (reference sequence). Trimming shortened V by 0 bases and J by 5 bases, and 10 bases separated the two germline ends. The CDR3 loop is CASSLGYGEDTQYF. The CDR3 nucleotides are TGTGCCAGCAGCTTGGGTTATGGAGAAGATACGCAGTATTTT.

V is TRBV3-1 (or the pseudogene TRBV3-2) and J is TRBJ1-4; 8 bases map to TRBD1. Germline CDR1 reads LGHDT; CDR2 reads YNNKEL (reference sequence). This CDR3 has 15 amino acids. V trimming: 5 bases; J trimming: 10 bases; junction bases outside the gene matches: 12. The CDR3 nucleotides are TGTGCCAGCAGCGACCCCGGGACAGGACTTGGAAAACTGTTTTTT. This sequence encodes CASSDPGTGLGKLFF.

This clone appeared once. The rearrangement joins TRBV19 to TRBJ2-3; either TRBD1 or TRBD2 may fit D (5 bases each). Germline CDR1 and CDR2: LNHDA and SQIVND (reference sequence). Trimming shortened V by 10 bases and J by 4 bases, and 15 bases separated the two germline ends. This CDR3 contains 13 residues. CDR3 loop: CATGRGVSDTQYF. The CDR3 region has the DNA TGTGCCACCGGCCGAGGGGTGTCAGATACGCAGTATTTT.

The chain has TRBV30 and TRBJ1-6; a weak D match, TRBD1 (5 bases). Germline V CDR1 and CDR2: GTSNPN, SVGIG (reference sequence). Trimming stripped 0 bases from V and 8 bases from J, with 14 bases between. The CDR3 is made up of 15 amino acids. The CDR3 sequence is CAWSVVGQGDSPLHF. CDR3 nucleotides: TGTGCCTGGAGTGTAGTGGGGCAGGGAGATTCACCCCTCCACTTT.

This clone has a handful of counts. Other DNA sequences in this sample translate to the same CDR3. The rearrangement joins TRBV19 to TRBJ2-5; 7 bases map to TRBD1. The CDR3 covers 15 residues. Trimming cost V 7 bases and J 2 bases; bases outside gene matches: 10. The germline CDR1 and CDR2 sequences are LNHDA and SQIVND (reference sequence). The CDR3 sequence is CASKGAQGNQETQYF. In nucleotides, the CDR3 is TGTGCCAGTAAGGGGGCCCAGGGAAATCAAGAGACCCAGTACTTC. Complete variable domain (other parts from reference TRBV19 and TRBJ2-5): DGGITQSPKYLFRKEGQNVTLSCEQNLNHDAMYWYRQDPGQGLRLIYYSQIVNDFQKGDIAEGYSVSREKKESFPLTVTSAQKNPTAFYLCASKGAQGNQETQYFGPGTRLLVL.

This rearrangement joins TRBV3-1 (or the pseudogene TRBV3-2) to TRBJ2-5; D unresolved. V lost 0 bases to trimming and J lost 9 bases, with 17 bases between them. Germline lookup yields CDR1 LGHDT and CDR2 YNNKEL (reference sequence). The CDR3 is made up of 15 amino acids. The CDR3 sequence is CASSQDNHRGWAQYF. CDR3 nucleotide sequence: TGTGCCAGCAGCCAAGATAATCACCGTGGATGGGCCCAGTACTTC.

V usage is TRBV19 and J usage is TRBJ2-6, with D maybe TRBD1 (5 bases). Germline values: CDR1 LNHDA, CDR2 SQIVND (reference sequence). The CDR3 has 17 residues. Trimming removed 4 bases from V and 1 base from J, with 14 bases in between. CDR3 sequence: CASSRPGWSSGANVLTF. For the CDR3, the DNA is TGTGCCAGTAGTAGGCCAGGGTGGTCTTCTGGGGCCAACGTCCTGACTTTC.

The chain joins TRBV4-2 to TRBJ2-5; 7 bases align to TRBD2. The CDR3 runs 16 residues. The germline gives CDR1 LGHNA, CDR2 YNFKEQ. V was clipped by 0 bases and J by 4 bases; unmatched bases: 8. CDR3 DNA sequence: TGTGCCAGCAGCCAAGATGAGGCGCGGGGGAGAGAGACCCAGTACTTC. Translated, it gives CASSQDEARGRETQYF.

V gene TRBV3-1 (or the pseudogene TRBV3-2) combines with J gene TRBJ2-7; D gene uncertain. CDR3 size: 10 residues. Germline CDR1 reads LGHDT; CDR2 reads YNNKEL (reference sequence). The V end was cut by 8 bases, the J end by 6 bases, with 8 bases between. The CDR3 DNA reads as TGTGCCAGCCCGGAGACCGAGCAGTACTTC. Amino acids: CASPETEQYF.

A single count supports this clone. The CDR3 DNA reads TGTGCCAGTACTCCCCAGCAGGTCACTCAGCCCCAGCATTTT. Protein sequence: CASTPQQVTQPQHF. V usage is TRBV19 and J usage is TRBJ1-5; D remains ambiguous. CDR3 length: 14 amino acids. Germline lookup yields CDR1 LNHDA and CDR2 SQIVND (reference sequence). The V end lost 7 bases, the J end lost 6 bases, and 16 bases lay between the germline ends.

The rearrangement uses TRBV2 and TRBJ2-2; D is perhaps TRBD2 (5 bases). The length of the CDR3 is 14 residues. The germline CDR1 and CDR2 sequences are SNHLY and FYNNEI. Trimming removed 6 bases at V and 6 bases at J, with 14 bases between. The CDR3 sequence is CASRETASPGELFF. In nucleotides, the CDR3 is TGTGCCAGCAGGGAGACCGCTAGCCCCGGGGAGCTGTTTTTT.

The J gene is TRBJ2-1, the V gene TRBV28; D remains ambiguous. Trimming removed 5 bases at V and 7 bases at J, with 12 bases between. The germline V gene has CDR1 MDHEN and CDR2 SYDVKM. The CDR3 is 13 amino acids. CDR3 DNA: TGTGCCAGCAGTCCCGGACGGCGGAATGAGCAGTTCTTC. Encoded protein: CASSPGRRNEQFF.

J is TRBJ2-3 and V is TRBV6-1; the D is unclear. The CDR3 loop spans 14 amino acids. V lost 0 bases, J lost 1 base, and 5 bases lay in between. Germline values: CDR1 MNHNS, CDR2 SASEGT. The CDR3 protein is CASSEATGTDTQYF. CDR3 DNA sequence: TGTGCCAGCAGTGAAGCCACAGGCACAGATACGCAGTATTTT.

The CDR3 DNA sequence: TGTGCCAGCAGTGACGGGGGGCGCAACTTTTATAGCAATCAGCCCCAGCATTTT. Its translation is CASSDGGRNFYSNQPQHF. The chain recombines TRBV6-1 with TRBJ1-5, with D maybe TRBD1 (6 bases). Germline-derived CDR1 and CDR2 are MNHNS and SASEGT. The V end was cut by 3 bases, the J end by 0 bases, with 18 bases between. The CDR3 sequence is 18 residues long.

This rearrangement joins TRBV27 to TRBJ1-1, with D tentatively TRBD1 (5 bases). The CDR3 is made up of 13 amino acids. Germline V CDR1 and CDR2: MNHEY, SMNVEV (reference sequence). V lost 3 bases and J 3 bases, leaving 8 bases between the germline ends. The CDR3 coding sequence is TGTGCCAGCAGTTTTGTGGGACACACTGAAGCTTTCTTT. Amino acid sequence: CASSFVGHTEAFF.

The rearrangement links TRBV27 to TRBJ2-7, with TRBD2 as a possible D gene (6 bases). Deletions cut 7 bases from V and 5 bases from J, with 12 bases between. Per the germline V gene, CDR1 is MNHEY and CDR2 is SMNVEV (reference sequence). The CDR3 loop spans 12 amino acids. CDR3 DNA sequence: TGTGCCAGCAATACCGCGGGGCACGAGCAGTACTTC. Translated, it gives CASNTAGHEQYF.

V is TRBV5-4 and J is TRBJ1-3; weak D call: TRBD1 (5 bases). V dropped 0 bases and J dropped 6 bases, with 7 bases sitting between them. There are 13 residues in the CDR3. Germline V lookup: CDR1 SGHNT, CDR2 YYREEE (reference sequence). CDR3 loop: CASSLEGVNTIYF. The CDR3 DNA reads TGTGCCAGCAGCTTGGAAGGGGTAAACACCATATATTTT. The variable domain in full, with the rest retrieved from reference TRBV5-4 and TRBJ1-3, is ETGVTQSPTHLIKTRGQQVTLRCSSQSGHNTVSWYQQALGQGPQFIFQYYREEENGRGNFPPRFSGLQFPNYSSELNVNALELDDSALYLCASSLEGVNTIYFGEGSWLTVV.

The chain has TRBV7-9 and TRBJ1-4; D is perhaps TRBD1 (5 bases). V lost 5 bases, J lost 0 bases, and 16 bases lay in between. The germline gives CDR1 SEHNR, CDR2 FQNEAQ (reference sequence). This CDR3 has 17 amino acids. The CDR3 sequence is CASSPGIRRPTNEKLFF. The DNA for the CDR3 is TGTGCCAGCAGCCCAGGGATTAGGCGGCCAACTAATGAAAAACTGTTTTTT.

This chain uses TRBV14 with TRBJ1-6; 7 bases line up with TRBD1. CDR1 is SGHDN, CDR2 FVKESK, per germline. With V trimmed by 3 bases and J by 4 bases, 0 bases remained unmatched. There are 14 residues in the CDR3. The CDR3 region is CASSQGQYNSPLHF. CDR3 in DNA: TGTGCCAGCAGCCAGGGACAGTATAATTCACCCCTCCACTTT.